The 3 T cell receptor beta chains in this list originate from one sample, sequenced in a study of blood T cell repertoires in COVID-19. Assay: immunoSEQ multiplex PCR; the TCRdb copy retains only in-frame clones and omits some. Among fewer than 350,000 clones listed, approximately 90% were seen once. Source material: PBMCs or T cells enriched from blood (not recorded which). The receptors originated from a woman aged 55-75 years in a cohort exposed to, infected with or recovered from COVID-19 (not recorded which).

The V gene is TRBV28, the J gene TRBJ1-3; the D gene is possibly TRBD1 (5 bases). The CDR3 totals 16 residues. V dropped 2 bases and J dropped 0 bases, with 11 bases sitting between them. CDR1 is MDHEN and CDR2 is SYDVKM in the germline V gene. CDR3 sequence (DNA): TGTGCCAGCAGTTTAGGCCCGACAGTCTCTGGAAACACCATATATTTT. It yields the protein CASSLGPTVSGNTIYF.

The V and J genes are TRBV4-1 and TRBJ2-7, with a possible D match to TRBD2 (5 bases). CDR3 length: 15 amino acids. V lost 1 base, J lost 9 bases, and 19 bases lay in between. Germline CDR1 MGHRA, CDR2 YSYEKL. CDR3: CASSQGVQHPAGQYF. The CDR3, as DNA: TGCGCCAGCAGCCAAGGAGTACAGCACCCGGCGGGGCAGTACTTC.

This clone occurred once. CDR3 protein: CASSSLLAGGTDTQYF. The DNA of the CDR3 is TGTGCCAGCAGCTCGCTTCTAGCGGGCGGCACAGATACGCAGTATTTT. J is TRBJ2-3 and V is TRBV5-5, with TRBD2 identical over 8 bases. This CDR3 has 16 residues. The germline CDR1 and CDR2 sequences are SGHKS and YYEKEE (reference sequence). V lost 3 bases and J lost 1; bases outside the gene matches: 7.